These 7 T cell receptor beta chains were all obtained from the same sample, sequenced in a study of cytomegalovirus exposure and HLA in healthy donors. 13 Jbeta primers and 60 Vbeta primers were used for the PCR. Only in-frame clones appear in the TCRdb table, and some are missing; sequencing was by immunoSEQ multiplex PCR. The sample shows about 93,000 clones, around 77% of them seen only once. Source material: PBMCs. These receptors originate from a man aged 30 to 39 in good health and CMV-seronegative.

This chain connects TRBV9 to TRBJ2-2, with 9 positions matching TRBD1. V shed 5 bases and J 5 bases; nucleotides not matched to a gene: 1. Looked up from germline, CDR1 is SGDLS and CDR2 is YYNGEE. The CDR3 is 13 residues long. The CDR3 loop reads CASSGTGTGELFF. CDR3 DNA: TGTGCCAGCAGTGGGACAGGGACCGGGGAGCTGTTTTTT.

Regarding this clone: The sample contains more than one DNA sequence encoding this CDR3. This chain links TRBV5-1 with TRBJ1-2; no firm D call. The germline CDR1 and CDR2 sequences are SGHRS and YFSETQ. V dropped 1 base and J dropped 5 bases, with 12 bases sitting between them. The CDR3 sequence is 14 residues long. In DNA, the CDR3 is TGCGCCAGCAGCTTGTCGGGAGGGTCTTATGGCTACACCTTC. Its translation is CASSLSGGSYGYTF.

The chain links TRBV9 to TRBJ2-5; D call uncertain. With 2 bases removed from V and 5 bases from J, the gap between germline ends came to 10 bases. CDR1 is SGDLS, CDR2 YYNGEE, per germline. This CDR3 contains 13 residues. CDR3 nucleotides: TGTGCCAGCAGCGTGAACAACAAGGAGACCCAGTACTTC. Translated, it gives CASSVNNKETQYF.

The chain links TRBV4-1 to TRBJ2-5; possible D gene TRBD2, 5 bases. The DNA end favors TRBJ2-7, so the J call may be wrong. Germline assignment: CDR1 MGHRA and CDR2 YSYEKL. This CDR3 has 14 amino acids. CDR3 region: CASSQTGSSYEQYF. In nucleotides, the CDR3 is TGCGCCAGCAGCCAAACTGGGAGCTCCTACGAGCAGTACTTC.

V and J are TRBV5-4 and TRBJ2-7; a possible D gene is TRBD2 (5 bases). The CDR3 length is 14 residues. The V end lost 0 bases, the J end lost 1 base, and 8 bases lay between the germline ends. CDR1 SGHNT and CDR2 YYREEE come from the germline V gene (reference sequence). The CDR3 DNA follows: TGTGCCAGCAGCTTGGCCCCGGGGTCCTACGAGCAGTACGTC. This sequence encodes CASSLAPGSYEQYV.

The chain couples TRBV18 to TRBJ2-2; 8 positions agree with TRBD1. The CDR3 extends over 16 amino acids. V trimming: 4 bases; J trimming: 0 bases; junction bases outside the gene matches: 4. Germline loops: CDR1 KGHSH, CDR2 LQKENI. As DNA, the CDR3 is TGTGCCAGCTCACTACTACAGGGGGCGAACACCGGGGAGCTGTTTTTT. Its protein is CASSLLQGANTGELFF.

V gene TRBV19 combines with J gene TRBJ1-2; D ambiguous. V was clipped by 1 base and J by 4 bases, with 10 bases between them. Germline V lookup: CDR1 LNHDA, CDR2 SQIVND (reference sequence). The length of the CDR3 is 14 residues. CDR3 sequence: CASSIGGFPYGYTF. CDR3 coding DNA: TGTGCCAGTAGTATAGGCGGTTTCCCCTATGGCTACACCTTC.